This paragraph covers one TCR beta chain sequence. Its antigen remains unidentified. The data stem from a study of T cells after posttransplantation cyclophosphamide. Produced via immunoSEQ multiplex PCR; TCRdb's table is partial and in-frame only. The sample holds 35,000 to 50,000 clones; less than 95% are singletons and the top ten take less than 2.5%. The CDR3 sequence is 11 residues long. Germline V gene lookup returns CDR1 MNHNY and CDR2 SVGAGI (reference sequence). V gave up 6 bases and J gave up 1 base, with 3 bases separating them. Study outcomes and limitations: Donor-recipient repertoire similarity was low at 1-2 months, rising over year one. After PTCy, TRB diversity resembled that of CNI/methotrexate controls.

A marrow graft followed busulfan-fludarabine conditioning, with cyclophosphamide on days +3 and +4. The clonotype was recovered from a male patient aged 55 to 69 who received an allogeneic stem cell transplant from a related donor and was CMV-positive. A share of the T cells may be of graft donor origin. The sample here was PBMCs, taken roughly 59 days after allogeneic stem cell transplant with posttransplant cyclophosphamide. The genes are TRBV6-6 and TRBJ1-1; D ambiguous. CDR3 sequence: CASSKNTEAFF. The DNA of the CDR3 is TGTGCCAGCAGCAAGAACACTGAAGCTTTCTTT.